One sample yielded the 26 T cell receptor beta chains listed below, sequenced in a study of CXCR3-negative and CXCR3-positive naive CD8 T cells. Broader study findings: CXCR3-positive naive cells carried more hydrophobic TRB CDR3s than CXCR3-negative ones.

Their antigens are not known. Via 5' RACE with UMI labels, TRB cDNA libraries were prepared. From its re-call of the 5' RACE reads, TCRdb lists each CDR3 protein once, without DNA. This table lists about 130,000 distinct CDR3 sequences. Material: naive CXCR3+ CD8+ T cells from blood. Documented subset: CD45RO-CCR7+CD27+CD95- naive CD8+ T cells expressing CXCR3 (TNR3+). These receptors all come from a human donor in good health. Some clones in this sample may be carry-over from other donors' samples.

The chain combines TRBV19 with TRBJ1-1; checking the TCRdb D call of TRBD1 is not possible without DNA. Germline lookup yields CDR1 LNHDA and CDR2 SQIVND (reference sequence). This CDR3 contains 15 residues. CDR3 protein: CASSPRTGRDTEAFF.

This rearrangement joins TRBV25-1 to TRBJ1-1; without DNA, the TCRdb call of TRBD1 cannot be checked. CDR1 is MGHDK and CDR2 is SYGVNS in the germline V gene. This CDR3 has 16 residues. The CDR3 loop is CASSEAGQGAFTEAFF.

The J gene is TRBJ2-2, the V gene TRBV6-2 or TRBV6-3; TCRdb calls TRBD1, which cannot be checked without DNA. Germline V CDR1 and CDR2: MNHEY, SVGEGT. The CDR3 is 16 amino acids. The CDR3 is CASSYSLWGEPGELFF.

This rearrangement joins TRBV4-1 to TRBJ2-6. The CDR3 sequence is 12 residues long. Germline V gives CDR1 MGHRA, CDR2 YSYEKL. The CDR3 here is CASSQDKSRLTF.

The rearrangement joins TRBV21-1 to TRBJ2-7; the D gene TCRdb calls, TRBD1, cannot be checked with no DNA. TRBV21-1 is annotated as a pseudogene. The CDR3 spans 19 residues. The CDR3: CASSVSSEDRVSALREQYF.

The chain joins TRBV7-9 to TRBJ2-3; checking the TCRdb D call of TRBD1 is not possible without DNA. The CDR3 runs to 14 residues. Germline V lookup: CDR1 SEHNR, CDR2 FQNEAQ (reference sequence). The CDR3 spells CASSNGRSTDTQYF.

The chain has TRBV6-5 and TRBJ2-3; TCRdb selects TRBD2, and the lack of DNA leaves this call unchecked. The CDR3 sequence is 16 residues long. Germline loops: CDR1 MNHEY, CDR2 SVGAGI. CDR3 in amino acids: CASSYISKREPDTQYF.

The chain uses TRBV7-9 and TRBJ1-1; the TRBD1 assignment by TCRdb is unverifiable without DNA. Looked up from germline, CDR1 is SEHNR and CDR2 is FQNEAQ (reference sequence). This CDR3 has 14 residues. CDR3 loop: CASSWTGVDTEAFF.

The CDR3 here is CSGLGGLNTEAFF. The gene calls are TRBV29-1 and TRBJ1-1. The germline gives CDR1 SQVTM, CDR2 ANQGSEA. The CDR3 covers 13 residues.

This sequence joins TRBV12-3 or TRBV12-4 and TRBJ2-1; the D gene TCRdb calls, TRBD1, cannot be checked with no DNA. This CDR3 has 15 amino acids. The CDR3 sequence: CASSSGHNGGFEQFF.

The chain links TRBV6-5 to TRBJ1-2; TCRdb selects TRBD1, and the lack of DNA leaves this call unchecked. The CDR3 is 14 residues long. CDR1 and CDR2 from the germline V gene are MNHEY and SVGAGI. CDR3 sequence: CASSYFPDAYGYTF.

The chain couples TRBV20-1 to TRBJ2-4; TCRdb outputs TRBD1, but without DNA this stays unchecked. This CDR3 contains 13 residues. Germline loops: CDR1 DFQATT, CDR2 SNEGSKA (reference sequence). CDR3: CSVPWGQGNIQYF.

The chain employs TRBV12-3 or TRBV12-4 and TRBJ2-3; the D call from TCRdb, TRBD1, cannot be confirmed without DNA. This CDR3 spans 17 amino acids. The CDR3 region is CASSSGTGVMPTDTQYF.

The chain uses TRBV29-1 and TRBJ2-7; the D call from TCRdb, TRBD2, cannot be confirmed without DNA. Looked up from germline, CDR1 is SQVTM and CDR2 is ANQGSEA. This CDR3 region has 14 residues. Here the CDR3 reads CSVTPGLAYSEQYF.

The chain recombines TRBV7-9 with TRBJ2-5. Per the germline V gene, CDR1 is SEHNR and CDR2 is FQNEAQ (reference sequence). The CDR3 sequence is 15 residues long. This CDR3 is CASSLNPQRQETQYF.

The chain links TRBV7-9 to TRBJ2-3; checking the TCRdb D call of TRBD1 is not possible without DNA. Germline CDR1 reads SEHNR; CDR2 reads FQNEAQ (reference sequence). CDR3 size: 16 residues. CDR3: CASSLGPGQTTDTQYF.

The chain links TRBV12-3 or TRBV12-4 to TRBJ2-3. CDR3 length: 14 amino acids. The CDR3 here is CASSSSPRTDTQYF.

The chain has TRBV5-1 and TRBJ2-7; the TCRdb D gene call, TRBD1, has no DNA to confirm it. The CDR3 contains 13 residues. Looked up from germline, CDR1 is SGHRS and CDR2 is YFSETQ. CDR3 in amino acids: CASSLSTGFEQYF.

CDR3 region: CASSPPNRAEYNEQFF. V gene TRBV18 combines with J gene TRBJ2-1; the TCRdb D gene call, TRBD2, has no DNA to confirm it. The CDR3 loop spans 16 amino acids. Looked up from germline, CDR1 is KGHSH and CDR2 is LQKENI.

The rearrangement joins TRBV20-1 to TRBJ2-1; TCRdb's D call of TRBD1 is untestable without DNA. Germline CDR1 is DFQATT and CDR2 is SNEGSKA (reference sequence). This CDR3 comprises 14 residues. The CDR3: CSARVPAEYNEQFF.

The rearrangement uses TRBV12-3 or TRBV12-4 and TRBJ2-3. This CDR3 has 16 residues. CDR3 region: CASSFYHMGSTDTQYF.

The CDR3 here is CASSTRQGLETQYF. The rearrangement links TRBV14 to TRBJ2-5; the TCRdb D gene call, TRBD1, has no DNA to confirm it. The CDR3 is 14 residues long. Germline V gene sequence: CDR1 SGHDN, CDR2 FVKESK.

The V gene is TRBV5-1, the J gene TRBJ2-1; there is no DNA to check the TCRdb D call of TRBD1. Germline lookup yields CDR1 SGHRS and CDR2 YFSETQ. There are 13 residues in the CDR3. The CDR3 loop reads CASWGDGYNEQFF.

V gene TRBV20-1 combines with J gene TRBJ1-1; there is no DNA to check the TCRdb D call of TRBD1. Germline CDR1 DFQATT, CDR2 SNEGSKA (reference sequence). This CDR3 has 14 amino acids. CDR3 residues: CSARAPGGHTEAFF.

The chain joins TRBV29-1 to TRBJ2-7. The CDR3 runs 11 residues. Per the germline V gene, CDR1 is SQVTM and CDR2 is ANQGSEA. The CDR3 reads CSVEITYEQYF.

The chain recombines TRBV5-6 with TRBJ2-3; TCRdb indicates TRBD2, and absent DNA this call remains unverified. Per germline, CDR1 SGHDT and CDR2 YYEEEE. The CDR3 sequence is 17 residues long. CDR3 loop: CASSEPSGGHMRDTQYF.